These 9 T cell receptor beta chains were sequenced from one sample in a study of T cell repertoires in cytomegalovirus infection. TCRdb redid the calling of the reads with MiXCR, one entry per CDR3 protein. The sample shows roughly 340,000 distinct CDR3 sequences, 25% to 35% of them seen only once. Antigens for these TCRs are unknown. The sequences come from cultured PBMCs, collected from culture after CMV antigen stimulation. The receptors were gathered from a human donor in good health (CMV status not recorded). Some clones in this sample may be carry-over from other donors' samples.

The chain is built from TRBV6-1 and TRBJ1-2; 7 nucleotides match TRBD1. V gave up 6 bases and J gave up 4 bases; unmatched junction bases: 5. Germline assignment: CDR1 MNHNS and CDR2 SASEGT. The CDR3 extends over 13 amino acids. The CDR3 DNA reads TGTGCCAGCAGCCGGGACAGCTTCTATGGCTACACCTTC. Translation: CASSRDSFYGYTF.

The gene calls are TRBV10-3 and TRBJ1-1, with a weak D call TRBD1 (6 bases). The CDR3 loop spans 16 amino acids. Trimming took off 2 bases at V and 3 bases at J, with 16 bases between the two ends. The germline CDR1 and CDR2 sequences are ENHRY and SYGVKD. The CDR3 DNA reads TGTGCCATCAGTGAGCATCAGGGGCGGGTAGACACTGAAGCTTTCTTT. Translation: CAISEHQGRVDTEAFF.

The chain employs TRBV6-6 and TRBJ1-1, with D unresolved. This CDR3 has 13 residues. Germline-derived CDR1 and CDR2 are MNHNY and SVGAGI (reference sequence). The V end was cut by 0 bases, the J end by 5 bases, with 7 bases between. The CDR3 bases are TGTGCCAGCAGTTACTCGACCAAAACTGAAGCTTTCTTT. Translated: CASSYSTKTEAFF.

V and J are TRBV20-1 and TRBJ1-1, with D unclear. The CDR3 contains 12 residues. V was shortened by 6 bases and J by 0 bases, with 8 bases between the two germline ends. Germline loops: CDR1 DFQATT, CDR2 SNEGSKA (reference sequence). The CDR3 loop reads CSAPWMNTEAFF. The CDR3 coding sequence is TGCAGTGCGCCCTGGATGAACACTGAAGCTTTCTTT.

The chain uses TRBV14 and TRBJ2-7; either TRBD1 or TRBD2 may fit D (6 bases each). The germline V and J ends were trimmed by 0 bases and 4 bases, with 13 bases remaining between them. The CDR3 is made up of 15 amino acids. Germline CDR1 is SGHDN and CDR2 is FVKESK. The CDR3 spells CASSQDLGGYYEQYF. In nucleotides, the CDR3 is TGTGCCAGCAGCCAAGATCTCGGGGGCTATTACGAGCAGTACTTC. The full variable domain, rest sourced from reference TRBV14 and TRBJ2-7, is EAGVTQFPSHSVIEKGQTVTLRCDPISGHDNLYWYRRVMGKEIKFLLHFVKESKQDESGMPNNRFLAERTGGTYSTLKVQPAELEDSGVYFCASSQDLGGYYEQYFGPGTRLTVT.

This clonotype showed up many times. The chain uses TRBV7-2 and TRBJ2-6; D not certain. Looked up from germline, CDR1 is SGHTA and CDR2 is FQGNSA. The ends were cut back, 3 bases at V and 2 bases at J, with 2 bases in the middle. The CDR3 extends over 13 amino acids. This CDR3 is CASSLTGANVLTF. In DNA form, the CDR3 reads TGTGCCAGCAGCTTGACTGGGGCCAACGTCCTGACTTTC.

This clonotype appeared once. This chain joins TRBV28 and TRBJ2-3; D is unresolved. Trimming left V 3 bases short and J 2 bases short, with 12 bases between. The CDR3 sequence is 15 residues long. Germline CDR1 reads MDHEN; CDR2 reads SYDVKM. The CDR3 here is CASSFSGRNTDTQYF. The CDR3 DNA reads TGTGCCAGCAGTTTTTCCGGGCGGAACACAGATACGCAGTATTTT.

This clonotype was detected a few times. The rearrangement links TRBV29-1 to TRBJ1-1, with no clear D. Germline CDR1 SQVTM, CDR2 ANQGSEA. The V end lost 0 bases, the J end lost 7 bases, and 12 bases lay between the germline ends. The CDR3 totals 13 residues. The CDR3 here is CSVEDRYPGEAFF. The CDR3 DNA follows: TGCAGCGTTGAAGATAGATACCCGGGTGAAGCTTTCTTT.

The V and J genes are TRBV6-1 and TRBJ2-7; tentatively, D is TRBD1 (5 bases). This CDR3 spans 14 amino acids. Germline V gives CDR1 MNHNS, CDR2 SASEGT. Trimming shortened V by 2 bases and J by 2 bases, and 10 bases separated the two germline ends. The CDR3 DNA sequence: TGTGCCAGCAGTGAAAGTGGACAAACCTACGAGCAGTACTTC. It is translated as CASSESGQTYEQYF.